This T cell receptor (beta chain) derives from a study of CD8 T cells in Susac syndrome. Findings of the study overall: By the study's own acknowledgment, its TCR sequencing and HLA analysis included relatively few individuals.

Points on this clonotype: Antigen unknown.

RNA amounts of roughly 0.5 to 1 ug underwent reverse transcription with random hexamers. immunoSEQ multiplex PCR amplified TCR beta CDR3 across 54 Vbeta, 13 Jbeta. Using its own MiXCR run on the immunoSEQ multiplex PCR reads, TCRdb lists one record per CDR3 protein. The sample lists about 130,000 distinct CDR3 sequences; 90% to 95% were seen once. TEMRA cells were enriched by FACS, while CD8+ and CD4+ T cells were obtained through a negative isolation that was performed magnetically. The CDR3 covers 14 residues. The germline V and J ends were trimmed by 5 bases and 0 bases, with 8 bases remaining between them.

The genes are TRBV12-3 or TRBV12-4 and TRBJ2-1, with D tentatively TRBD2 (5 bases). The sequencing sample was made of CD8+ T cells from PBMCs. This receptor was obtained from a human donor with multiple sclerosis. The CDR3 here is CASSPAGSYNEQFF. As DNA, the CDR3 is TGTGCCAGCAGTCCCGCGGGCTCCTACAATGAGCAGTTCTTC.